This is a list of T cell receptor beta chains from one sample in a study of blood T cell repertoires in COVID-19. Sequencing used immunoSEQ multiplex PCR; TCRdb keeps in-frame clones, though not all of them. The data show about 50,000 clones, 90% seen once. The sample comprised peripheral blood. Receptor source: a human donor in a cohort sampled during active COVID-19. The CDR3 runs from the conserved cysteine through the conserved F or W. The D gene is left open where the match is weak. Not every row has a clone size; where given, it reads once, few, many or a size class.

clone size	V gene	J gene	D gene	CDR3 protein	CDR3 DNA
NA	TRBV7-9	TRBJ1-1	NA	CASSLGRDSGGGNTEAFF	TGTGCCAGCAGCTTAGGACGGGACTCCGGCGGAGGTAACACTGAAGCTTTCTTT
NA	TRBV19	TRBJ2-1	TRBD1	CASSIRQGANNEQFF	TGTGCCAGTAGTATTCGGCAGGGGGCGAACAATGAGCAGTTCTTC
NA	TRBV1	TRBJ1-4	NA	CTSSPETLAGEKLFF	TGCACCAGCAGCCCCGAGACCCTCGCCGGGGAAAAACTGTTTTTT
NA	TRBV29-1	TRBJ2-5	TRBD2	CSVGTSGRGKVETQYF	TGCAGCGTGGGGACTAGCGGGAGGGGGAAGGTAGAGACCCAGTACTTC
NA	TRBV5-1	TRBJ2-6	TRBD2	CASSYAGVSGANVLTF	TGCGCCAGCAGCTATGCGGGGGTCTCTGGGGCCAACGTCCTGACTTTC
NA	TRBV6-5	TRBJ2-7	NA	CASSYKSSYEQYF	TGTGCCAGCAGCTACAAGAGCTCCTACGAGCAGTACTTC
few	TRBV19	TRBJ2-2	TRBD1	CASRRQGSGELFF	TGTGCCAGTAGAAGACAGGGATCCGGGGAGCTGTTTTTT
NA	TRBV6-2/TRBV6-3	TRBJ2-7	NA	CASSRTDSYEQYF	TGTGCCAGCAGCCGTACAGACTCCTACGAGCAGTACTTC
NA	TRBV5-1	TRBJ2-1	NA	CASSLVPGGNEQFF	TGCGCCAGCAGCTTGGTTCCTGGAGGGAATGAGCAGTTCTTC
NA	TRBV10-1	TRBJ2-3	TRBD2	CASSGSAGGPDTQYF	TGCGCCAGCAGTGGGTCGGCGGGAGGGCCAGATACGCAGTATTTT
NA	TRBV27	TRBJ1-1	NA	CASSTLGLGAFF	TGTGCCAGCAGTACCCTTGGGCTTGGAGCTTTCTTT
NA	TRBV5-1	TRBJ2-2	TRBD1	CASSFDRGIAGELFF	TGCGCCAGCAGCTTTGACAGGGGGATTGCGGGGGAGCTGTTTTTT
NA	TRBV5-4	TRBJ2-7	TRBD1	CASSSEPGQSYEQYF	TGTGCCAGCAGCTCGGAACCGGGACAGTCCTACGAGCAGTACTTC
NA	TRBV10-1	TRBJ1-2	NA	CASSESTNYGYTF	TGCGCCAGCAGTGAGTCTACTAACTATGGCTACACCTTC
NA	TRBV29-1	TRBJ2-2	NA	CSGGQATGELFF	TGCAGCGGAGGGCAGGCCACCGGGGAGCTGTTTTTT
NA	TRBV12-3/TRBV12-4	TRBJ1-4	NA	CASSFVQAEKLFF	TGTGCCAGCAGTTTCGTGCAGGCTGAAAAACTGTTTTTT
NA	TRBV14	TRBJ2-1	NA	CASSRTRGLHDNEQFF	TGTGCCAGCAGCCGAACTCGGGGTCTACATGACAATGAGCAGTTCTTC
NA	TRBV6-4	TRBJ2-1	TRBD1	CASSAGTGPYNEQFF	TGTGCCAGCAGTGCCGGGACAGGGCCCTACAATGAGCAGTTCTTC
NA	TRBV13	TRBJ1-1	NA	CASSLGQLNTEAFF	TGTGCCAGCAGCTTAGGACAGCTGAACACTGAAGCTTTCTTT
NA	TRBV27	TRBJ2-1	TRBD1	CASPITGGEDNEQFF	TGTGCCAGTCCCATAACAGGGGGCGAGGACAATGAGCAGTTCTTC
NA	TRBV19	TRBJ2-3	TRBD2	CASSIRAGADTQYF	TGTGCCAGTAGTATTCGGGCGGGAGCGGATACGCAGTATTTT
NA	TRBV10-3	TRBJ2-1	TRBD2	CAISEREGRERGSYNEQFF	TGTGCCATCAGTGAGAGGGAGGGGCGGGAGAGAGGCTCCTACAATGAGCAGTTCTTC
NA	TRBV28	TRBJ1-2	NA	CASSYVTGYGLQGYTF	TGTGCCAGCAGTTACGTGACAGGATACGGACTCCAGGGCTACACCTTC
NA	TRBV12-3/TRBV12-4	TRBJ1-1	NA	CASSRDFYSEAFF	TGTGCCAGCAGTCGGGACTTCTACTCTGAAGCTTTCTTT
NA	TRBV7-6	TRBJ2-1	NA	CASSDPLAGRNEQFF	TGTGCCAGCAGCGACCCGTTGGCGGGAAGGAATGAGCAGTTCTTC
once	TRBV15	TRBJ1-2	NA	CATSTTWTGSVYGYTF	TGTGCCACCAGCACCACTTGGACGGGGTCGGTCTATGGCTACACCTTC
NA	TRBV3-1/TRBV3-2	TRBJ2-1	NA	CASSQVGGYPYNEQFF	TGTGCCAGCAGCCAAGTAGGAGGGTACCCCTACAATGAGCAGTTCTTC
NA	TRBV28	TRBJ2-7	TRBD2	CASNLGGDAYEQYF	TGTGCCAGCAATCTTGGGGGGGACGCCTACGAGCAGTACTTC
NA	TRBV12-3/TRBV12-4	TRBJ1-2	NA	CASSSRGGYTF	TGTGCCAGCAGTTCCAGGGGTGGCTACACCTTC
NA	TRBV19	TRBJ1-1	TRBD1	CASSMGRGRVLNTEAFF	TGTGCCAGTAGTATGGGCAGGGGGCGAGTCCTGAACACTGAAGCTTTCTTT
once	TRBV5-6	TRBJ2-1	NA	CASSLDSYNEQFF	TGTGCCAGCAGCCTGGACAGCTACAATGAGCAGTTCTTC
NA	TRBV3-1/TRBV3-2	TRBJ2-5	TRBD2	CASSQAGGISQETQYF	TGTGCCAGCAGCCAAGCGGGGGGAATAAGCCAAGAGACCCAGTACTTC
NA	TRBV14	TRBJ1-6	TRBD1	CASSLLTGGISPLHF	TGTGCCAGCAGCCTCTTGACAGGGGGAATTTCACCCCTCCACTTT
NA	TRBV24-1	TRBJ1-2	NA	CATSDVPHKTNGYTF	TGTGCCACCAGTGATGTCCCCCATAAGACTAATGGCTACACCTTC
few	TRBV7-9	TRBJ2-3	TRBD2	CASRELAGGADTQYF	TGTGCCAGCAGGGAACTAGCGGGAGGGGCAGATACGCAGTATTTT
NA	TRBV3-1/TRBV3-2	TRBJ2-5	NA	CASSLSAGQETQYF	TGTGCCAGCAGCCTATCGGCGGGACAAGAGACCCAGTACTTC
NA	TRBV18	TRBJ1-2	NA	CASSPVSQEKMNGYTF	TGTGCCAGCTCACCAGTTTCTCAGGAAAAAATGAATGGCTACACCTTC
NA	TRBV2	TRBJ1-3	NA	CASSDPHRSGNTIYF	TGTGCCAGCAGTGACCCACACCGCTCTGGAAACACCATATATTTT
NA	TRBV5-1	TRBJ2-7	TRBD1	CASNPTGTGAEQYF	TGCGCCAGCAACCCGACCGGGACAGGGGCCGAGCAGTACTTC
NA	TRBV18	TRBJ1-3	NA	CASSRTLHSGNTIYF	TGTGCCAGCTCCAGGACACTTCACTCTGGAAACACCATATATTTT
NA	TRBV29-1	TRBJ2-5	NA	CSVRPGKETQYF	TGCAGCGTGCGACCGGGAAAAGAGACCCAGTACTTC
NA	TRBV9	TRBJ2-1	NA	CASSVTGEQFF	TGTGCCAGCAGCGTTACCGGGGAGCAGTTCTTC
NA	TRBV7-3	TRBJ1-5	NA	CASSLALSGGAGNQPQHF	TGTGCCAGCAGCTTAGCCCTTAGCGGCGGGGCGGGCAATCAGCCCCAGCATTTT
NA	TRBV7-9	TRBJ2-7	NA	CASSLAGREEQYF	TGTGCCAGCAGCTTAGCGGGGCGCGAGGAGCAGTACTTC
NA	TRBV9	TRBJ1-4	NA	CASSPLGGKEKLFF	TGTGCCAGCAGCCCCCTGGGGGGGAAAGAAAAACTGTTTTTT
NA	TRBV24-1	TRBJ2-2	TRBD2	CATSDEGLGSTGELFF	TGTGCCACCAGTGACGAGGGACTAGGGAGCACCGGGGAGCTGTTTTTT
once	TRBV7-6	TRBJ1-6	TRBD1	CASSLISPGTDYNSPLHF	TGTGCCAGCAGCTTAATATCCCCCGGGACAGACTATAATTCACCCCTCCACTTT
NA	TRBV11-3	TRBJ1-3	TRBD1	CASSRDRSSSGNTIYF	TGTGCCAGCAGCAGGGACAGGTCAAGCTCTGGAAACACCATATATTTT
NA	TRBV6-6	TRBJ1-3	TRBD1	CAVGQGLGNTIYF	TGTGCCGTAGGACAGGGACTTGGAAACACCATATATTTT
NA	TRBV5-6	TRBJ2-7	TRBD2	CASRLAGVTYEQYF	TGTGCCAGCAGACTAGCGGGAGTGACCTACGAGCAGTACTTC
few	TRBV7-9	TRBJ2-3	TRBD2	CASSSRAGATDTQYF	TGTGCCAGCAGCTCTCGAGCGGGAGCCACAGATACGCAGTATTTT
NA	TRBV15	TRBJ2-7	TRBD2	CATSSAGRASYEQYF	TGTGCCACCAGCAGTGCCGGGAGGGCTTCCTACGAGCAGTACTTC
NA	TRBV9	TRBJ2-1	TRBD2	CASSPRLAGYNEQFF	TGTGCCAGCAGCCCTCGACTAGCGGGTTACAATGAGCAGTTCTTC
NA	TRBV18	TRBJ1-5	TRBD1	CASSGGQGSQPQHF	TGTGCCAGCTCAGGAGGACAGGGGTCACAGCCCCAGCATTTT